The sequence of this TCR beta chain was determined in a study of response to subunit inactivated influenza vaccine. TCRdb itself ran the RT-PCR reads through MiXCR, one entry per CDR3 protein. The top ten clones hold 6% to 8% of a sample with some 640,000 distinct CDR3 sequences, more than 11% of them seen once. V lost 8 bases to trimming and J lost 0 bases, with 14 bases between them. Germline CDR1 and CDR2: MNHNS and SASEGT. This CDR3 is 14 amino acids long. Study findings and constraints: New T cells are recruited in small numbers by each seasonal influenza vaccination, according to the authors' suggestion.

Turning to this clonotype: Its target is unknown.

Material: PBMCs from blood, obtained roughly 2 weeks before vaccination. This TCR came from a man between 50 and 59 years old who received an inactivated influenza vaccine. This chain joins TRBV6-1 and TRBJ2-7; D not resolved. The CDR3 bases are TGTGCCAGCCGCCGAGGAACTAACTCCTACGAGCAGTACTTC. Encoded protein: CASRRGTNSYEQYF.